Listed below are T cell receptor beta chains from one sample, sequenced in a study of blood T cell repertoires in COVID-19. Assay used: immunoSEQ multiplex PCR; TCRdb lists only in-frame clones, some missing. The table lists 70,000 to 100,000 clones, over 90% of them singletons. The sequencing input was peripheral blood. These receptors were collected from a man between 60 and 70 years old with acute or convalescent COVID-19. Both conserved end residues are part of each CDR3. The D gene is left open where the match is weak. Where a row states a size, it is once, few, many or the class of an expanded clone; other rows omit it.

j_call,v_call,clone_size,d_call,cdr3_length,cdr3_nt,cdr3_aa
TRBJ2-5,TRBV29-1,NA,TRBD1,13,TGCAGCGTTGTTGTGGGGGACAGGGAGACCCAGTACTTC,CSVVVGDRETQYF
TRBJ1-5,TRBV11-2,NA,TRBD1,16,TGTGCCAGCAGCTTCATTTTACAGGGGAGCAATCAGCCCCAGCATTTT,CASSFILQGSNQPQHF
TRBJ1-6,TRBV5-1,NA,TRBD1,15,TGCGCCAGTTCAATACAGGGGGGCTATAATTCACCCCTCCACTTT,CASSIQGGYNSPLHF
TRBJ2-7,TRBV19,NA,NA,13,TGTGCCAGTAGTAGCACTAGAGACTACGAGCAGTACTTC,CASSSTRDYEQYF
TRBJ1-1,TRBV5-1,NA,NA,14,TGCGCCAGCAGCTTACAGGGACGGAACACTGAAGCTTTCTTT,CASSLQGRNTEAFF
TRBJ2-1,TRBV19,NA,TRBD2,19,TGTGCCAGTAGTATAGGGACTGGTACTAGCGGGCCTTCCTACAATGAGCAGTTCTTC,CASSIGTGTSGPSYNEQFF
TRBJ1-1,TRBV7-6,NA,NA,15,TGTGCCAGCAGCTTAGTGTCTCAGGGTAGGACTGAAGCTTTCTTT,CASSLVSQGRTEAFF
TRBJ1-4,TRBV27,NA,TRBD1,15,TGTGCCAGCAGTCCGTCCGGGACAGGAGACGAAAAACTGTTTTTT,CASSPSGTGDEKLFF
TRBJ2-2,TRBV10-3,once,TRBD2,16,TGTGCCACAGGGACTAGCGGAAATACGAACACCGGGGAGCTGTTTTTT,CATGTSGNTNTGELFF
TRBJ1-6,TRBV5-6,few,TRBD1,15,TGTGCCAGCAGCAGAGGACAGGGGGCGAATTCACCCCTCCACTTT,CASSRGQGANSPLHF
TRBJ2-7,TRBV30,few,NA,15,TGTGCTTGGGCCCTCACGGGGACACCCCCTCTCAAGCAGTACTTC,CAWALTGTPPLKQYF
TRBJ2-7,TRBV4-2,NA,NA,18,TGTGCCAGCAGCCAAGAGGGACACCTCGACGGGGTGTTTTACGAGCAGTACTTC,CASSQEGHLDGVFYEQYF